This TCR beta chain came from a study of cytotoxic CD8 clonotypes in ibrutinib-treated CLL. As for the study in general: IGHV unmutated about 17; relapsed/refractory 11; treatment-naive about 15.

Cryopreserved PBMCs supplied 1.5 to 2.5 micrograms of genomic DNA for TCR beta libraries. TCRdb's copy holds only in-frame clones and misses some; the assay was immunoSEQ multiplex PCR. The repertoire holds about 68,000 clones, about nine tenths seen once, with roughly 3% in the top ten. The sample in question was PBMCs, obtained after 12 months of ibrutinib treatment. The clonotype was recovered from a human donor with chronic lymphocytic leukemia.

The CDR3 here is CASSAARMGGPGAEAFF. In DNA, the CDR3 is TGTGCCAGCAGCGCGGCCCGGATGGGGGGACCGGGAGCTGAAGCTTTCTTT. V gene TRBV7-9 combines with J gene TRBJ1-1; possibly TRBD1 for D (5 bases). This CDR3 spans 17 amino acids. Germline CDR1 and CDR2: SEHNR and FQNEAQ (reference sequence). With 5 bases removed from V and 6 bases from J, the gap between germline ends came to 25 bases.